What follows are 32 T cell receptor beta chains derived from one specimen sequenced in a study of T cell changes during pregnancy in multiple sclerosis. The repertoire was sequenced with immunoSEQ multiplex PCR; TCRdb's copy has only in-frame clones and lacks some. The sample contains around 95,000 clones, about 90% of which appear only once. Here the sequenced sample was peripheral blood, taken after pregnancy. The receptor source for this set is a female donor with multiple sclerosis, enrolled in a pregnancy study.

In this sample, this clone turned up once. The chain links TRBV5-1 to TRBJ2-5; D is uncertain. Germline CDR1 reads SGHRS; CDR2 reads YFSETQ. The V end was cut by 4 bases, the J end by 2 bases, with 6 bases between. There are 12 residues in the CDR3. Written as DNA, the CDR3 is TGCGCCAGCAGCCCACAACAAGAGACCCAGTACTTC. This gives the protein CASSPQQETQYF. The full variable domain, its missing parts supplied by reference TRBV5-1 and TRBJ2-5, is KAGVTQTPRYLIKTRGQQVTLSCSPISGHRSVSWYQQTPGQGLQFLFEYFSETQRNKGNFPGRFSGRQFSNSRSEMNVSTLELGDSALYLCASSPQQETQYFGPGTRLLVL.

J is TRBJ2-6 and V is TRBV7-8; 7 bases are a match to TRBD1. There are 17 residues in the CDR3. Germline V lookup: CDR1 SGHVS, CDR2 FQNEAQ. Unmatched junction bases numbered 8, after V lost 4 bases and J lost 2 bases. The CDR3 coding sequence is TGTGCCAGCAGCTCTGGGACAGAGGGGCCTGGGGCCAACGTCCTGACTTTC. It specifies CASSSGTEGPGANVLTF. Full variable domain (outside the CDR3, taken from reference TRBV7-8 and TRBJ2-6): GAGVSQSPRYKVAKRGQDVALRCDPISGHVSLFWYQQALGQGPEFLTYFQNEAQLDKSGLPSDRFFAERPEGSVSTLKIQRTQQEDSAVYLCASSSGTEGPGANVLTFGAGSRLTVL.

J is TRBJ1-2 and V is TRBV27, with 8 positions matching TRBD1. Looked up from germline, CDR1 is MNHEY and CDR2 is SMNVEV (reference sequence). The CDR3 sequence is 12 residues long. V was clipped by 5 bases and J by 8 bases; unmatched bases: 4. CDR3 residues: CASSLTGDGYTF. In DNA form, the CDR3 reads TGTGCCAGCAGTCTGACAGGGGACGGCTACACCTTC.

The J gene is TRBJ2-6, the V gene TRBV15; 7 bases are shared with TRBD2. Germline V gene lookup returns CDR1 LNHNV and CDR2 YYDKDF (reference sequence). This CDR3 is 16 amino acids long. Trimming removed 6 bases from V and 2 bases from J; junction bases left unmatched: 7. The CDR3 here is CATSQLALAGANVLTF. DNA of the CDR3: TGTGCCACCAGTCAACTAGCGCTGGCTGGGGCCAACGTCCTGACTTTC.

This clone was seen just once. V gene TRBV6-5 combines with J gene TRBJ1-2; possibly TRBD1 for D (6 bases). Per the germline V gene, CDR1 is MNHEY and CDR2 is SVGAGI. V dropped 4 bases and J dropped 14 bases, with 20 bases sitting between them. The CDR3 contains 13 residues. DNA for the CDR3: TGTGCCAGCAGTTCCCAACATAACAGGGTGGGGACCTTC. Its translation is CASSSQHNRVGTF.

The CDR3 nucleotides are TGTGCCAGCAGTGTCCGGAGGAACACCGGGGAGCTGTTTTTT. Translated: CASSVRRNTGELFF. The chain carries TRBV6-6 and TRBJ2-2; D is uncertain. V was cut by 5 bases and J by 1 base, with 8 bases left in between. This CDR3 contains 14 residues. From germline, CDR1 is MNHNY and CDR2 SVGAGI (reference sequence).

The rearrangement links TRBV11-3 to TRBJ2-3; D not certain. V was cut by 4 bases and J by 3 bases, with 14 bases left in between. Looked up from germline, CDR1 is SGHNT and CDR2 is YENEEA. The CDR3 spans 15 residues. Here the CDR3 DNA reads TGTGCCAGCAGCTCCCCGGGTCTGAGGACAGATACGCAGTATTTT. This sequence encodes CASSSPGLRTDTQYF.

This clone was found once. This chain connects TRBV5-1 to TRBJ2-6, with 9 bases matching TRBD2. Germline assignment: CDR1 SGHRS and CDR2 YFSETQ. This CDR3 contains 17 residues. V was pared by 3 bases and J by 4 bases, with 8 bases of the junction left unmatched. This chain's CDR3 is CASSSGGGAQGANVLTF. In DNA form, the CDR3 reads TGCGCCAGCAGCTCCGGCGGGGGGGCGCAGGGGGCCAACGTCCTGACTTTC.

The chain links TRBV7-2 to TRBJ2-7, with D possibly being TRBD2 (7 bases). V gave up 0 bases and J gave up 7 bases, with 13 bases separating them. Germline V gene data show CDR1 as SGHTA and CDR2 as FQGNSA. This CDR3 is built from 14 residues. CDR3 residues: CASSLAGGLLEQYF. DNA for the CDR3: TGTGCCAGCAGCTTAGCGGGGGGGCTCCTTGAGCAGTACTTC.

V gene TRBV7-6 combines with J gene TRBJ2-7, with D perhaps TRBD2 (5 bases). V lost 0 bases and J 5 bases, leaving 17 bases between the germline ends. CDR1 SGHVS and CDR2 FNYEAQ come from the germline V gene. CDR3 length: 16 amino acids. Here the CDR3 DNA reads TGTGCCAGCAGCTTAGCCCCGAGAGGGCGTTCCGACGAGCAGTACTTC. Protein sequence: CASSLAPRGRSDEQYF.

CDR3 sequence: CSATRTGKAFF. The CDR3 DNA follows: TGCAGTGCTACCCGGACAGGGAAAGCTTTCTTT. The J gene is TRBJ1-1, the V gene TRBV20-1; 8 nucleotides line up with TRBD1. Losses at the gene ends were 4 bases for V and 9 bases for J; bases not matched to a gene: 4. The CDR3 spans 11 residues. In germline, CDR1 is DFQATT, CDR2 SNEGSKA (reference sequence).

The chain combines TRBV7-8 with TRBJ1-5; 9 bases agree with TRBD1. Germline loops: CDR1 SGHVS, CDR2 FQNEAQ. This CDR3 is built from 21 residues. V trimming: 6 bases; J trimming: 0 bases; junction bases outside the gene matches: 21. The CDR3 reads CASRTAPSGQGEEYSNQPQHF. CDR3 DNA: TGTGCCAGCAGGACAGCACCCTCGGGACAGGGTGAAGAGTATAGCAATCAGCCCCAGCATTTT.

This clone came up once. The rearrangement uses TRBV27 and TRBJ1-6, with 7 bases lining up with TRBD1. The CDR3 extends over 16 amino acids. Germline V lookup: CDR1 MNHEY, CDR2 SMNVEV (reference sequence). V was pared by 6 bases and J by 6 bases, with 11 bases of the junction left unmatched. For the CDR3, the DNA is TGTGCCAGCAGCCCCCCCCGGACAGGCCGTAATTCACCCCTCCACTTT. Translated, it gives CASSPPRTGRNSPLHF.

In DNA, the CDR3 is TGTGCCAGCAGCTTCGACCGGGAACGATCACCCCTCCACTTT. Translated, it gives CASSFDRERSPLHF. The V gene is TRBV5-4, the J gene TRBJ1-6; D gene ambiguous. The V gene lost 2 bases and the J gene lost 10 bases, with 13 bases spanning the gap. Germline values: CDR1 SGHNT, CDR2 YYREEE (reference sequence). The CDR3 length is 14 residues.

V gene TRBV7-2 combines with J gene TRBJ2-2; a possible D gene is TRBD2 (6 bases). The CDR3 loop spans 15 amino acids. Germline V lookup: CDR1 SGHTA, CDR2 FQGNSA. V shed 5 bases and J shed 5 bases, with 15 bases lying between them. Here the CDR3 DNA reads TGTGCCAGCAGCGTTTACCCGGCGGGAACCGGGGAGCTGTTTTTT. Protein product: CASSVYPAGTGELFF.

This chain connects TRBV14 to TRBJ2-7; D unresolved. The length of the CDR3 is 13 residues. CDR1 is SGHDN and CDR2 is FVKESK in the germline V gene. V gave up 4 bases and J gave up 4 bases, with 11 bases separating them. The CDR3 DNA sequence: TGTGCCAGCAGCCCTCTGACTGGATACGAGCAGTACTTC. Protein: CASSPLTGYEQYF. The complete variable domain, with remaining parts taken from reference TRBV14 and TRBJ2-7, reads EAGVTQFPSHSVIEKGQTVTLRCDPISGHDNLYWYRRVMGKEIKFLLHFVKESKQDESGMPNNRFLAERTGGTYSTLKVQPAELEDSGVYFCASSPLTGYEQYFGPGTRLTVT.

V gene TRBV19 combines with J gene TRBJ2-7; 7 nucleotides agree with TRBD2. J lost 3 bases, V lost 3 bases, and 8 bases had no gene match. The CDR3 is 15 residues long. CDR1 and CDR2 from the germline V gene are LNHDA and SQIVND (reference sequence). The CDR3 nucleotides read TGTGCCAGTAGTATCATCCTAGCGGAGTTCTACGAGCAGTACTTC. This translates into CASSIILAEFYEQYF.

The gene calls are TRBV28 and TRBJ2-6; D remains ambiguous. Germline CDR1 reads MDHEN; CDR2 reads SYDVKM. The CDR3 extends over 14 amino acids. V shed 6 bases and J shed 1 base, with 7 bases lying between them. The CDR3 sequence: CASSHLSGANVLTF. For the CDR3, the DNA is TGTGCCAGCAGCCATCTATCTGGGGCCAACGTCCTGACTTTC.

This clone was picked up one time. V gene TRBV6-1 combines with J gene TRBJ1-1, with D unclear. The germline V and J ends were trimmed by 4 bases and 7 bases, with 16 bases remaining between them. The CDR3 totals 14 residues. CDR1 and CDR2 (germline): MNHNS, SASEGT. The CDR3 protein is CASSGTNSGFEAFF. The CDR3 DNA follows: TGTGCCAGCAGTGGTACAAATTCGGGGTTTGAAGCTTTCTTT.

The CDR3 bases are TGTGCCAGCAGACCGGGGGGGGAAGAAAAACTGTTTTTT. Amino acid sequence: CASRPGGEEKLFF. V usage is TRBV2 and J usage is TRBJ1-4, with a weak D call TRBD1 (5 bases). This CDR3 has 13 residues. Germline V gene sequence: CDR1 SNHLY, CDR2 FYNNEI. V lost 6 bases and J 8 bases, leaving 13 bases between the germline ends.

The V call is TRBV5-1, the J call TRBJ1-2; TRBD1 matches 7 bases. This CDR3 has 14 residues. Unmatched junction bases numbered 7, after V lost 0 bases and J lost 8 bases. In germline, CDR1 is SGHRS, CDR2 YFSETQ. The CDR3 DNA sequence: TGCGCCAGCAGCTTGGCCGGGACAGCCTTCGGCTACACCTTC. Protein: CASSLAGTAFGYTF.

The chain carries TRBV19 and TRBJ1-5, with D maybe TRBD1 (6 bases). The V gene's germline CDR1 is LNHDA and CDR2 SQIVND (reference sequence). V lost 6 bases and J lost 3, with 12 bases in between. The CDR3 has 14 residues. The CDR3 DNA reads as TGTGCCAGTAGGGATAGGGGGTCCAATCAGCCCCAGCATTTT. Residues: CASRDRGSNQPQHF.

The chain links TRBV6-5 to TRBJ2-3; possible D gene TRBD2, 5 bases. The CDR3 runs 14 residues. The germline V gene encodes CDR1 MNHEY and CDR2 SVGAGI. V lost 6 bases and J 1 base, leaving 11 bases between the germline ends. The CDR3 protein is CASRRTVRTDTQYF. The CDR3, as DNA: TGTGCCAGCAGAAGGACTGTCCGCACAGATACGCAGTATTTT.

Only a few counts were recorded for this clone. The genes are TRBV9 and TRBJ1-6; possible D gene TRBD1, 6 bases. Looked up from germline, CDR1 is SGDLS and CDR2 is YYNGEE. Between the trimmed V and J ends, which lost 3 bases and 10 bases, there was a span of 11 bases. This CDR3 is 13 amino acids long. The CDR3 loop reads CASSALGGSPLHF. Written as DNA, the CDR3 is TGTGCCAGCAGCGCACTAGGGGGATCACCCCTCCACTTT.

CDR3 sequence (DNA): TGTGCCAGCAGCGGGCCGGGACTAGGGGATTCACCCCTCCACTTT. Translated: CASSGPGLGDSPLHF. The genes are TRBV5-4 and TRBJ1-6, with D perhaps TRBD1 (5 bases). Deletions cut 4 bases from V and 8 bases from J, with 16 bases between. This CDR3 is built from 15 residues. CDR1 SGHNT and CDR2 YYREEE come from the germline V gene (reference sequence).

The chain links TRBV4-1 to TRBJ2-7; 14 bases line up with TRBD2. V gave up 4 bases and J gave up 6 bases; unmatched junction bases: 5. The CDR3 sequence is 15 residues long. Germline CDR1 is MGHRA and CDR2 is YSYEKL. In nucleotides, the CDR3 is TGCGCCAGCAGCCCAGGGACTAGCGGGAGAGGCGAGCAGTACTTC. Amino acids: CASSPGTSGRGEQYF.

The rearrangement uses TRBV10-1 and TRBJ1-6; the D is unclear. Trimming pared 7 bases from V and 2 bases from J, leaving 12 bases between. The length of the CDR3 is 15 residues. From germline, CDR1 is WNHNN and CDR2 SYGVQD (reference sequence). CDR3 nucleotides: TGCGCCAGCAAAGCGCGTAGACCCTATAATTCACCCCTCCACTTT. This sequence encodes CASKARRPYNSPLHF.

The J gene is TRBJ2-2, the V gene TRBV30, with 8 nucleotides matching TRBD1. V lost 8 bases and J lost 0; bases outside the gene matches: 8. CDR1 GTSNPN and CDR2 SVGIG come from the germline V gene (reference sequence). The CDR3 loop spans 15 amino acids. This chain's CDR3 is CAAYDRGTNTGELFF. DNA for the CDR3: TGTGCCGCCTACGACAGGGGAACGAACACCGGGGAGCTGTTTTTT.

This sequence joins TRBV7-9 and TRBJ2-2; D perhaps matches TRBD2 (7 bases). Germline values: CDR1 SEHNR, CDR2 FQNEAQ (reference sequence). The CDR3 contains 16 residues. The ends were cut back, 5 bases at V and 5 bases at J, with 18 bases in the middle. CDR3 DNA: TGTGCCAGCAGCCTTCGACTAGCCAGGGGAACCGGGGAGCTGTTTTTT. Its protein product is CASSLRLARGTGELFF.

V usage is TRBV6-1 and J usage is TRBJ2-5; D unclear. Trimming left V 6 bases short and J 4 bases short, with 15 bases between. CDR1 is MNHNS, CDR2 SASEGT, per germline. The CDR3 is made up of 14 amino acids. CDR3 in amino acids: CASSGGFTGETQYF. In nucleotides, the CDR3 is TGTGCCAGCAGCGGCGGATTTACGGGAGAGACCCAGTACTTC.

This chain uses TRBV5-5 with TRBJ2-3, with D unclear. CDR3 length: 17 residues. V lost 1 base and J 1 base, leaving 16 bases between the germline ends. Germline V gene lookup returns CDR1 SGHKS and CDR2 YYEKEE (reference sequence). CDR3 loop: CASSLHPTRVRTDTQYF. The CDR3 nucleotides are TGTGCCAGCAGCTTGCACCCCACCCGGGTGCGCACAGATACGCAGTATTTT.

Here the CDR3 DNA reads TGCGCCAGCAGCCTTGTTTCTGGGGGAGGGAGATACTTTAGCTCCTACAATGAGCAGTTCTTC. Its protein product is CASSLVSGGGRYFSSYNEQFF. The V call is TRBV4-1, the J call TRBJ2-1; 7 nucleotides line up with TRBD2. The CDR3 has 21 residues. Trimming cost V 4 bases and J 0 bases; bases outside gene matches: 21. The germline V gene encodes CDR1 MGHRA and CDR2 YSYEKL.